The 23 T cell receptor beta chains presented below share a single source sample, sequenced in a study of T cell changes during pregnancy in multiple sclerosis. Some clones are missing from TCRdb's copy, which holds only in-frame ones; the method was immunoSEQ multiplex PCR. The table shows over 20,000 clones, with approximately 81% occurring only once. The starting material was CD8+ T cells from peripheral blood mononuclear cells, obtained before pregnancy. These TCRs come from a female donor with multiple sclerosis, enrolled in a pregnancy study.

The CDR3 DNA reads as TGTGCCAGCAGCTTACTGCCCCCAGGGACACCATACGAAAACATTCAGTACTTC. Protein: CASSLLPPGTPYENIQYF. The chain has TRBV11-2 and TRBJ2-4, with D perhaps matching TRBD1 (6 bases). Trimming pared 2 bases from V and 5 bases from J, leaving 22 bases between. The CDR3 is 18 amino acids. Germline CDR1 SGHAT, CDR2 FQNNGV.

The rearrangement links TRBV4-1 to TRBJ2-3; 8 bases map to TRBD2. The CDR3 consists of 15 residues. The junction had 6 bases not matched to a gene; V was cut back by 4 bases and J by 3 bases. Germline V lookup: CDR1 MGHRA, CDR2 YSYEKL. The CDR3 DNA reads as TGCGCCAGCAGCCTGACTAGCGCGGCGACAGATACGCAGTATTTT. It codes for CASSLTSAATDTQYF.

This chain uses TRBV11-3 with TRBJ2-1; TRBD2 agrees at 7 bases. CDR1 and CDR2 (germline): SGHNT, YENEEA. With V trimmed by 4 bases and J by 9 bases, 15 bases remained unmatched. This CDR3 has 16 amino acids. Here the CDR3 reads CASSSPRETGYVEQFF. The CDR3 coding sequence is TGTGCCAGCAGCTCCCCGCGGGAGACTGGTTACGTTGAGCAGTTCTTC. The full variable domain, completed using reference TRBV11-3 and TRBJ2-1, is EAGVVQSPRYKIIEKKQPVAFWCNPISGHNTLYWYLQNLGQGPELLIRYENEEAVDDSQLPKDRFSAERLKGVDSTLKIQPAELGDSAVYLCASSSPRETGYVEQFFGPGTRLTVL.

V is TRBV6-1 and J is TRBJ2-4; 8 bases line up with TRBD1. This CDR3 contains 15 residues. Germline loops: CDR1 MNHNS, CDR2 SASEGT. V lost 1 base and J lost 3; bases outside the gene matches: 2. In DNA, the CDR3 is TGTGCCAGCAGTGAAGGGACAGGGCTCAAAAACATTCAGTACTTC. As protein: CASSEGTGLKNIQYF.

J is TRBJ2-1 and V is TRBV6-6; D unresolved. The V gene lost 2 bases and the J gene lost 5 bases, with 4 bases spanning the gap. The CDR3 has 12 amino acids. The germline V gene has CDR1 MNHNY and CDR2 SVGAGI (reference sequence). This CDR3 is CASSYVNNEQFF. The CDR3 coding sequence is TGTGCCAGCAGTTACGTCAACAATGAGCAGTTCTTC.

The chain is built from TRBV2 and TRBJ2-3; 9 bases are shared with TRBD1. V lost 11 bases, J lost 6 bases, and 6 bases stayed unmatched. This CDR3 region has 12 residues. The germline gives CDR1 SNHLY, CDR2 FYNNEI. The CDR3: CAGDRGSDTQYF. CDR3 in DNA: TGTGCCGGAGACAGGGGGTCCGATACGCAGTATTTT.

The chain couples TRBV7-9 to TRBJ2-7; D may be TRBD1 (6 bases). The CDR3 length is 17 residues. Deletions cut 4 bases from V and 0 bases from J, with 19 bases between. Germline-derived CDR1 and CDR2 are SEHNR and FQNEAQ (reference sequence). As DNA, the CDR3 is TGTGCCAGCAGCTGGAGCCCCACAGGGCATTTCTCCTACGAGCAGTACTTC. It encodes CASSWSPTGHFSYEQYF. The full variable domain, completed using reference TRBV7-9 and TRBJ2-7, is DTGVSQNPRHKITKRGQNVTFRCDPISEHNRLYWYRQTLGQGPEFLTYFQNEAQLEKSRLLSDRFSAERPKGSFSTLEIQRTEQGDSAMYLCASSWSPTGHFSYEQYFGPGTRLTVT.

The chain recombines TRBV28 with TRBJ2-5; D may be TRBD1 (6 bases). This CDR3 spans 15 amino acids. Germline V lookup: CDR1 MDHEN, CDR2 SYDVKM. V gave up 6 bases and J gave up 2 bases, with 16 bases separating them. CDR3 in amino acids: CASSYSDRPQETQYF. CDR3 DNA sequence: TGTGCCAGCAGCTACTCAGACAGGCCACAAGAGACCCAGTACTTC.

This chain uses TRBV10-3 with TRBJ2-7, with 7 bases that match TRBD2. The V gene's germline CDR1 is ENHRY and CDR2 SYGVKD. The CDR3 length is 16 residues. The CDR3 here is CCAPLICGGESYEQYF. The CDR3 nucleotides read TGTTGTGCGCCTTTGATTTGTGGGGGGGAATCCTACGAGCAGTACTTC.

The CDR3 reads CASSYGAPNTEAFF. As DNA, the CDR3 is TGTGCCAGCAGTTACGGGGCCCCGAACACTGAAGCTTTCTTT. The V and J genes are TRBV6-5 and TRBJ1-1, with a possible D match to TRBD1 (5 bases). CDR3 length equals 14 residues. V lost 2 bases and J 1 base, leaving 8 bases between the germline ends. Germline values: CDR1 MNHEY, CDR2 SVGAGI.

The chain links TRBV7-9 to TRBJ2-1; 11 nucleotides align to TRBD2. This CDR3 is 16 amino acids long. V was clipped by 2 bases and J by 4 bases; unmatched bases: 4. Per the germline V gene, CDR1 is SEHNR and CDR2 is FQNEAQ (reference sequence). The CDR3 spells CASSLIAGGYYNEQFF. In DNA form, the CDR3 reads TGTGCCAGCAGCTTAATAGCGGGAGGGTATTACAATGAGCAGTTCTTC. Full variable domain (remainder filled in from reference TRBV7-9 and TRBJ2-1): DTGVSQNPRHKITKRGQNVTFRCDPISEHNRLYWYRQTLGQGPEFLTYFQNEAQLEKSRLLSDRFSAERPKGSFSTLEIQRTEQGDSAMYLCASSLIAGGYYNEQFFGPGTRLTVL.

The sample holds a few counts of this clone. This rearrangement joins TRBV7-2 to TRBJ1-2; D possibly corresponds to TRBD1 (5 bases). The germline CDR1 and CDR2 sequences are SGHTA and FQGNSA. Trimming pared 4 bases from V and 4 bases from J, leaving 16 bases between. The CDR3 length is 15 residues. CDR3: CASSSTSGSGYGYTF. The CDR3 region has the DNA TGTGCCAGCAGCTCGACTTCAGGGTCCGGCTATGGCTACACCTTC.

CDR3 residues: CASSLVAETITGELFF. CDR3 DNA: TGCGCCAGCAGCTTGGTAGCAGAAACGATCACCGGGGAGCTGTTTTTT. This chain joins TRBV5-1 and TRBJ2-2; D remains ambiguous. In germline, CDR1 is SGHRS, CDR2 YFSETQ. This CDR3 spans 16 amino acids. Trimming pared 0 bases from V and 4 bases from J, leaving 13 bases between.

The genes are TRBV7-3 and TRBJ2-3; unclear D gene. CDR3 length: 13 residues. Germline-derived CDR1 and CDR2 are SGHTA and FQGTGA. V gave up 4 bases and J gave up 6 bases, with 11 bases separating them. For the CDR3, the DNA is TGTGCCAGCAGCTCCTCTGTGGAGGATACGCAGTATTTT. The encoded protein is CASSSSVEDTQYF.

This rearrangement joins TRBV28 to TRBJ2-7, with TRBD2 as a possible D gene (6 bases). From germline, CDR1 is MDHEN and CDR2 SYDVKM. There are 16 residues in the CDR3. V lost 2 bases to trimming and J lost 3 bases, with 17 bases between them. The CDR3 is CASSLKSGDPNYEQYF. CDR3 DNA sequence: TGTGCCAGCAGTTTAAAGTCGGGAGACCCCAACTACGAGCAGTACTTC. The full variable domain, in which reference TRBV28 and TRBJ2-7 provide the parts outside the CDR3, is DVKVTQSSRYLVKRTGEKVFLECVQDMDHENMFWYRQDPGLGLRLIYFSYDVKMKEKGDIPEGYSVSREKKERFSLILESASTNQTSMYLCASSLKSGDPNYEQYFGPGTRLTVT.

The gene calls are TRBV30 and TRBJ2-7; D is perhaps TRBD2 (6 bases). Germline CDR1 and CDR2: GTSNPN and SVGIG (reference sequence). Trimming stripped 1 base from V and 6 bases from J, with 7 bases between. The CDR3 is 11 amino acids. The CDR3 is CAWSGGVEQYF. CDR3 coding DNA: TGTGCCTGGAGTGGCGGGGTCGAGCAGTACTTC. Filled out from reference TRBV30 and TRBJ2-7, the complete variable domain reads SQTIHQWPATLVQPVGSPLSLECTVEGTSNPNLYWYRQAAGRGLQLLFYSVGIGQISSEVPQNLSASRPQDRQFILSSKKLLLSDSGFYLCAWSGGVEQYFGPGTRLTVT.

The V gene is TRBV13, the J gene TRBJ2-2; 11 bases match TRBD1. This CDR3 contains 15 residues. The trim removed 4 bases at V and 6 bases at J, leaving 4 bases unmatched. The germline V gene encodes CDR1 PRHDT and CDR2 FYEKMQ (reference sequence). DNA of the CDR3: TGTGCCAGCAGCTCGAGGGACAGGGGGTCCGGGGAGCTGTTTTTT. Its translation is CASSSRDRGSGELFF.

This chain links TRBV9 with TRBJ2-1, with 10 bases matching TRBD2. Trimming cost V 4 bases and J 5 bases; bases outside gene matches: 24. CDR1 and CDR2 (germline): SGDLS, YYNGEE. The CDR3 is 21 amino acids. This CDR3 reads CASSLNLPGSGRSYLNNEQFF. In DNA form, the CDR3 reads TGTGCCAGCAGCCTAAACCTTCCGGGTAGCGGGAGGTCATATTTAAACAATGAGCAGTTCTTC.

This chain joins TRBV9 and TRBJ2-3; 8 bases match TRBD2. This CDR3 is built from 15 residues. The germline V gene encodes CDR1 SGDLS and CDR2 YYNGEE. Trimming at V came to 4 bases and at J to 1 base, leaving 5 bases not matched to a gene. The CDR3 protein is CASSFSGMGTDTQYF. Here the CDR3 DNA reads TGTGCCAGCAGCTTTAGCGGGATGGGCACAGATACGCAGTATTTT.

V usage is TRBV19 and J usage is TRBJ1-2; D not certain. With 1 base removed from V and 8 bases from J, the gap between germline ends came to 11 bases. The germline V gene encodes CDR1 LNHDA and CDR2 SQIVND (reference sequence). This CDR3 is built from 13 residues. CDR3 in DNA: TGTGCCAGTAGTATAGTAGGAGGAGGAGGCTACACCTTC. Protein sequence: CASSIVGGGGYTF.

The V call is TRBV7-9, the J call TRBJ1-2; 7 nucleotides agree with TRBD1. Germline CDR1 SEHNR, CDR2 FQNEAQ (reference sequence). The CDR3 has 15 amino acids. The junction had 6 bases not matched to a gene; V was cut back by 2 bases and J by 3 bases. The CDR3 sequence: CASSLLDRADYGYTF. The CDR3 DNA reads TGTGCCAGCAGCTTACTTGACAGGGCCGACTATGGCTACACCTTC.

This CDR3 is CASSGGGGFNQPQHF. The CDR3, as DNA: TGTGCCAGCAGCGGGGGGGGAGGTTTCAATCAGCCCCAGCATTTT. The chain links TRBV9 to TRBJ1-5, with D possibly matching TRBD1 (5 bases). Germline V gene lookup returns CDR1 SGDLS and CDR2 YYNGEE. This CDR3 contains 15 residues. Trimming left V 3 bases short and J 3 bases short, with 13 bases between.

The CDR3: CAWRAIHEQGYYGYTF. Written as DNA, the CDR3 is TGTGCCTGGAGGGCCATACATGAACAGGGATACTATGGCTACACCTTC. The chain joins TRBV30 to TRBJ1-2, with D maybe TRBD1 (6 bases). From germline, CDR1 is GTSNPN and CDR2 SVGIG (reference sequence). This CDR3 has 16 residues. V gave up 3 bases and J gave up 3 bases, with 20 bases separating them.